The 11 T cell receptor beta chains below were found in one sample sequenced in a study of blood T cell repertoires in COVID-19. Sequenced by immunoSEQ multiplex PCR; TCRdb stores in-frame clones only, minus some. The sample consists of some 58,000 clones, 90% of them appearing once. Input material: peripheral blood. The receptors were sampled from a middle-aged man with acute or convalescent COVID-19.

The J gene is TRBJ2-7, the V gene TRBV2, with 14 positions matching TRBD2. The CDR3 sequence is 13 residues long. After removal of 11 bases from V and 4 bases from J, the junction contained 4 bases not matched to a gene. The germline V gene encodes CDR1 SNHLY and CDR2 FYNNEI. The CDR3, as DNA: TGTGCCGGGACTAGCGGGAGCTCGTACGAGCAGTACTTC. Protein: CAGTSGSSYEQYF. The entire variable domain, with the rest obtained from reference TRBV2 and TRBJ2-7, is as follows: EPEVTQTPSHQVTQMGQEVILRCVPISNHLYFYWYRQILGQKVEFLVSFYNNEISEKSEIFDDQFSVERPDGSNFTLKIRSTKLEDSAMYFCAGTSGSSYEQYFGPGTRLTVT.

CDR3 DNA sequence: TGTGCCAGCAGCTTAGAAGAGGGAAGCTCCTACGAGCAGTACTTC. Translating gives CASSLEEGSSYEQYF. V gene TRBV7-2 combines with J gene TRBJ2-7; D is possibly TRBD2 (5 bases). V was trimmed by 1 base and J by 0 bases, leaving 10 bases between them. The CDR3 has 15 amino acids. Germline V gives CDR1 SGHTA, CDR2 FQGNSA.

This clone was recorded only once. The rearrangement uses TRBV15 and TRBJ2-1, with 9 positions matching TRBD2. The length of the CDR3 is 17 residues. The germline gives CDR1 LNHNV, CDR2 YYDKDF (reference sequence). V lost 4 bases, J lost 4 bases, and 11 bases stayed unmatched. CDR3 nucleotides: TGTGCCACCAGCACCGGGGGCGGGAGGGCCAAATACAATGAGCAGTTCTTC. Its protein product is CATSTGGGRAKYNEQFF.

The rearrangement uses TRBV6-1 and TRBJ1-1; perhaps TRBD1 as D (6 bases). V was trimmed by 4 bases and J by 7 bases, leaving 22 bases between them. CDR3 size: 16 residues. CDR1 MNHNS and CDR2 SASEGT come from the germline V gene. In DNA, the CDR3 is TGTGCCAGCAGTGGGAGACAGGTTGGGGGCTTGGGTGAAGCTTTCTTT. Its protein product is CASSGRQVGGLGEAFF.

J is TRBJ1-1 and V is TRBV2, with D possibly being TRBD1 (5 bases). There are 14 residues in the CDR3. V was cut by 6 bases and J by 3 bases, with 14 bases left in between. Germline CDR1 is SNHLY and CDR2 is FYNNEI. DNA for the CDR3: TGTGCCAGCAGGCCCCCTGGCAGGGACACTGAAGCTTTCTTT. Its protein is CASRPPGRDTEAFF.

V gene TRBV14 combines with J gene TRBJ1-1, with 8 bases aligning to TRBD1. CDR3 length equals 17 residues. The germline V gene encodes CDR1 SGHDN and CDR2 FVKESK. Trimming took 1 base from V and 4 from J; bases not matched to a gene: 11. For the CDR3, the DNA is TGTGCCAGCAGCCAAGCAGGGGGCCCAGATGAGGGCACTGAAGCTTTCTTT. It specifies CASSQAGGPDEGTEAFF.

The gene calls are TRBV12-3 or TRBV12-4 and TRBJ2-7; 13 bases match TRBD2. The CDR3 is 13 amino acids. V shed 6 bases, J shed 4 bases, and the junction held 0 bases outside the gene matches. The CDR3 loop reads CASRGLAGYEQYF. Written as DNA, the CDR3 is TGTGCCAGCAGGGGACTAGCGGGGTACGAGCAGTACTTC.

The V call is TRBV7-2, the J call TRBJ2-7; TRBD1 is a possible D gene (6 bases). V gave up 5 bases and J gave up 4 bases, with 18 bases separating them. Germline V gene data show CDR1 as SGHTA and CDR2 as FQGNSA. The CDR3 is made up of 15 amino acids. DNA for the CDR3: TGTGCCAGCAGCCTGGGGATGGGGGCGGAGTACGAGCAGTACTTC. As protein: CASSLGMGAEYEQYF.

The rearrangement links TRBV7-9 to TRBJ1-4; D remains ambiguous. CDR3 length equals 16 residues. The V end lost 5 bases, the J end lost 3 bases, and 16 bases lay between the germline ends. Germline V gene lookup returns CDR1 SEHNR and CDR2 FQNEAQ (reference sequence). The CDR3 is CASSLMTVLSNEKLFF. For the CDR3, the DNA is TGTGCCAGCAGCCTCATGACTGTACTATCTAATGAAAAACTGTTTTTT.

The chain links TRBV9 to TRBJ2-1; D not certain. Looked up from germline, CDR1 is SGDLS and CDR2 is YYNGEE. V gave up 2 bases and J gave up 6 bases, with 15 bases separating them. CDR3 length: 15 amino acids. CDR3 region: CASSVSAHQSNEQFF. The DNA for the CDR3 is TGTGCCAGCAGCGTTTCAGCGCACCAAAGCAATGAGCAGTTCTTC.

The rearrangement uses TRBV14 and TRBJ2-3; a possible D gene is TRBD1 (6 bases). Germline V gives CDR1 SGHDN, CDR2 FVKESK. The CDR3 consists of 16 residues. Trimming pared 0 bases from V and 3 bases from J, leaving 13 bases between. This CDR3 reads CASSQDRTGRTDTQYF. Written as DNA, the CDR3 is TGTGCCAGCAGCCAAGATCGAACAGGGAGAACAGATACGCAGTATTTT.